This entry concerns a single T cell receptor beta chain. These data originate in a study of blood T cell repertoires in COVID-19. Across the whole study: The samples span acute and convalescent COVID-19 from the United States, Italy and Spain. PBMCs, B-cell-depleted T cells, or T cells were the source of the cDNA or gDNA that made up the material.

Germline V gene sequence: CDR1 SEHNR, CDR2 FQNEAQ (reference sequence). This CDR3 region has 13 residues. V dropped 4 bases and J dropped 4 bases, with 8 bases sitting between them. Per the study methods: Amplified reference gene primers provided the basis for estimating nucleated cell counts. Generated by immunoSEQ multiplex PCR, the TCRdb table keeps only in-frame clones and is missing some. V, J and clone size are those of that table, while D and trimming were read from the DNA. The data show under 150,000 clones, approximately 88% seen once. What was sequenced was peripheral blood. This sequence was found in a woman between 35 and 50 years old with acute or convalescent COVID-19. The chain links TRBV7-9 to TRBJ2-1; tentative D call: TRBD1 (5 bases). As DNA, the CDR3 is TGTGCCAGCAGCTCCCAGGGTTACAATGAGCAGTTCTTC. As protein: CASSSQGYNEQFF.